These 30 T cell receptor beta chains share one sample of origin, sequenced in a study of beta chain features in type 1 diabetes. cDNA synthesis used the whole RNA isolate, giving expressed TCRB sequences. Generated by immunoSEQ multiplex PCR, the TCRdb table keeps only in-frame clones and is missing some. The repertoire holds 860,000 or so clones, with about a sixth as singletons. The specimen sequenced was naive CD4+ T cells from blood. The receptors derive from a woman younger than 35 in good health.

The sample holds a few counts of this clone. V is TRBV4-3 and J is TRBJ1-2, with 7 positions matching TRBD1. After removal of 1 base from V and 4 bases from J, the junction contained 6 bases not matched to a gene. The CDR3 has 15 residues. CDR1 LGHNA and CDR2 YSLEER come from the germline V gene. The CDR3 protein is CASSQAIDRAYGYTF. The CDR3 DNA reads as TGCGCCAGCAGCCAAGCTATAGACAGGGCCTATGGCTACACCTTC.

The chain is built from TRBV23-1 and TRBJ1-2; the match to TRBD1 covers 8 bases. TRBV23-1 is filed as an ORF, its function uncertain. V dropped 4 bases and J dropped 5; count of bases not matched to a gene: 6. CDR3 length: 14 amino acids. The CDR3 is CASSPDRVGYGYTF. CDR3 bases: TGCGCCAGCAGTCCGGACAGGGTAGGGTATGGCTACACCTTC.

The chain is built from TRBV4-3 and TRBJ2-3; 8 nucleotides align to TRBD2. CDR1 LGHNA and CDR2 YSLEER come from the germline V gene. This CDR3 region has 16 residues. J gave up 4 bases and V 1 base, and 7 bases lay outside the gene matches. The CDR3 coding sequence is TGCGCCAGCAGCCAAGGGGCGACTAGCGTTGCAGATACGCAGTATTTT. It translates to CASSQGATSVADTQYF.

This clone was seen more than once but under ten times. The chain recombines TRBV28 with TRBJ2-5, with D possibly called TRBD1 or TRBD2 (5 bases each). V was clipped by 6 bases and J by 5 bases, with 16 bases between them. The CDR3 is 14 amino acids. Germline CDR1 is MDHEN and CDR2 is SYDVKM. The CDR3 region has the DNA TGTGCCAGCAGGCCAGGGACGGGATCTGAGACCCAGTACTTC. This encodes CASRPGTGSETQYF.

This clone was seen only a few times. The V gene is TRBV7-9, the J gene TRBJ1-1, with TRBD1 as a possible D gene (5 bases). The V end was cut by 7 bases, the J end by 0 bases, with 9 bases between. Germline-derived CDR1 and CDR2 are SEHNR and FQNEAQ (reference sequence). There are 13 residues in the CDR3. CDR3 sequence: CASMRGVNTEAFF. CDR3 nucleotide sequence: TGTGCCAGCATGAGGGGTGTGAACACTGAAGCTTTCTTT.

The V call is TRBV18, the J call TRBJ2-2; D is undetermined. Deletions cut 4 bases from V and 1 base from J, with 4 bases between. Germline CDR1 reads KGHSH; CDR2 reads LQKENI. This CDR3 contains 13 residues. The CDR3 DNA sequence: TGTGCCAGCTCACACGGGAACACCGGGGAGCTGTTTTTT. Translation: CASSHGNTGELFF.

There are a few counts of this clone. The chain combines TRBV4-2 with TRBJ2-5; unclear D gene. The germline CDR1 and CDR2 sequences are LGHNA and YNFKEQ. V was clipped by 2 bases and J by 5 bases, with 9 bases between them. This CDR3 is 13 amino acids long. The CDR3 bases are TGTGCCAGCAGCCAAAGAGCACGGGAGACCCAGTACTTC. Translated: CASSQRARETQYF.

The V call is TRBV21-1, the J call TRBJ1-2; TRBD1, the table's D call, was not compared with the DNA. TRBV21-1 is designated a pseudogene. The CDR3 covers 15 residues. CDR3 protein: CASSNPGHPNYGYTF. The CDR3 nucleotides are TGTGCCAGCAGCAATCCGGGACACCCAAACTATGGCTACACCTTC.

The chain joins TRBV18 to TRBJ2-3, with D possibly TRBD2 on 5 matching bases. The CDR3 covers 13 residues. V lost 4 bases and J 0 bases, leaving 5 bases between the germline ends. Germline lookup yields CDR1 KGHSH and CDR2 LQKENI. The CDR3 DNA follows: TGTGCCAGCTCACGGACTAGCACAGATACGCAGTATTTT. It yields the protein CASSRTSTDTQYF.

The chain uses TRBV6-1 and TRBJ1-1, with D uncertain. The V end was cut by 5 bases, the J end by 3 bases, with 10 bases between. The germline V gene encodes CDR1 MNHNS and CDR2 SASEGT. This CDR3 contains 13 residues. The CDR3 nucleotides read TGTGCCAGCAGTATCGTCTGGGACACTGAAGCTTTCTTT. Protein sequence: CASSIVWDTEAFF.

This chain connects TRBV2 to TRBJ2-5; 7 nucleotides align to TRBD2. V was pared by 10 bases and J by 5 bases, with 13 bases of the junction left unmatched. The CDR3 has 14 amino acids. CDR1 is SNHLY, CDR2 FYNNEI, per germline. The CDR3 region is CATAWRESFETQYF. The DNA for the CDR3 is TGTGCCACCGCTTGGCGGGAGTCTTTCGAGACCCAGTACTTC.

This clone was picked up a small number of times. Other DNA sequences of this sample code for an identical CDR3. The V and J genes are TRBV7-9 and TRBJ1-1; no firm D call. The V gene lost 1 base and the J gene lost 5 bases, with 2 bases spanning the gap. The CDR3 is 11 residues long. Germline loops: CDR1 SEHNR, CDR2 FQNEAQ (reference sequence). The DNA for the CDR3 is TGTGCCAGCAGCTTAGGAACTGAAGCTTTCTTT. This translates into CASSLGTEAFF.

This clone has just a few counts. The chain has TRBV5-1 and TRBJ2-3; possibly TRBD2 for D (6 bases). Germline V gene data show CDR1 as SGHRS and CDR2 as YFSETQ. V lost 3 bases to trimming and J lost 1 base, with 15 bases between them. The CDR3 is made up of 16 amino acids. The CDR3 DNA sequence: TGCGCCAGCAGCTATCGGCTTAGCGGCCGCACAGATACGCAGTATTTT. Residues: CASSYRLSGRTDTQYF.

This sequence joins TRBV20-1 and TRBJ2-5, with D possibly being TRBD1 (5 bases). With the DNA end fitting TRBJ2-7 better, the J assignment may be wrong. CDR3 size: 10 residues. Germline V CDR1 and CDR2: DFQATT, SNEGSKA (reference sequence). The CDR3: CSASRDEQYF. The DNA of the CDR3 is TGCAGTGCTAGCAGGGACGAGCAGTACTTC.

This clone was found a few times. This chain links TRBV19 with TRBJ2-1; 8 positions agree with TRBD1. This CDR3 spans 16 amino acids. V was pared by 4 bases and J by 5 bases, with 10 bases of the junction left unmatched. Germline-derived CDR1 and CDR2 are LNHDA and SQIVND (reference sequence). CDR3 loop: CASSTTRTGLNNEQFF. As DNA, the CDR3 is TGTGCCAGTAGTACTACTCGGACAGGGTTAAACAATGAGCAGTTCTTC.

V is TRBV6-1 and J is TRBJ2-7; D unclear. Between the trimmed V and J ends, which lost 1 base and 2 bases, there was a span of 9 bases. The CDR3 runs 14 residues. Per the germline V gene, CDR1 is MNHNS and CDR2 is SASEGT. CDR3 sequence: CASSEVPAPYEQYF. DNA of the CDR3: TGTGCCAGCAGTGAAGTGCCAGCCCCCTACGAGCAGTACTTC.

The chain uses TRBV19 and TRBJ1-5; D perhaps matches TRBD1 (5 bases). CDR3 length equals 15 residues. Trimming took 4 bases from V and 4 from J, leaving 14 bases between them. Germline V gene data show CDR1 as LNHDA and CDR2 as SQIVND (reference sequence). CDR3 coding DNA: TGTGCCAGTAGTACGGGACGGAGGGATAATCAGCCCCAGCATTTT. The encoded protein is CASSTGRRDNQPQHF.

V and J are TRBV2 and TRBJ1-1; tentatively, D is TRBD1 (6 bases). The V gene's germline CDR1 is SNHLY and CDR2 FYNNEI. This CDR3 region has 15 residues. Trimming cost V 1 base and J 2 bases, with 11 bases left between them. CDR3 DNA: TGTGCCAGCAGTGAAGAGAGACAGGTAAACACTGAAGCTTTCTTT. Its protein is CASSEERQVNTEAFF.

The chain recombines TRBV18 with TRBJ1-1; maybe TRBD1 (5 bases). This CDR3 is 14 amino acids long. Germline V gene sequence: CDR1 KGHSH, CDR2 LQKENI. Trimming removed 3 bases at V and 8 bases at J, with 16 bases between. CDR3 region: CASSPGPGSTEAFF. CDR3 DNA: TGTGCCAGCTCACCGGGACCGGGAAGCACCGAAGCTTTCTTT. Combining the CDR3 with reference TRBV18 and TRBJ1-1 gives the whole variable domain NAGVMQNPRHLVRRRGQEARLRCSPMKGHSHVYWYRQLPEEGLKFMVYLQKENIIDESGMPKERFSAEFPKEGPSILRIQQVVRGDSAAYFCASSPGPGSTEAFFGQGTRLTVV.

The V gene is TRBV13, the J gene TRBJ2-1; D possibly corresponds to TRBD1 (6 bases). Germline-derived CDR1 and CDR2 are PRHDT and FYEKMQ (reference sequence). CDR3 length: 14 residues. V dropped 2 bases and J dropped 6 bases, with 11 bases sitting between them. The CDR3 spells CASSLSRGGNEQFF. The CDR3 nucleotides read TGTGCCAGCAGCTTATCCAGGGGTGGCAATGAGCAGTTCTTC.

The chain recombines TRBV28 with TRBJ1-4, with no clear D. V was clipped by 6 bases and J by 0 bases, with 11 bases between them. There are 15 residues in the CDR3. From germline, CDR1 is MDHEN and CDR2 SYDVKM. CDR3 protein: CASSPRGSTNEKLFF. The DNA for the CDR3 is TGTGCCAGCAGCCCAAGAGGTTCAACTAATGAAAAACTGTTTTTT.

This clone was observed a handful of times. The rearrangement uses TRBV5-4 and TRBJ2-3, with 9 positions matching TRBD2. The CDR3 is 14 residues long. CDR1 SGHNT and CDR2 YYREEE come from the germline V gene (reference sequence). The junction had 0 bases not matched to a gene; V was cut back by 1 base and J by 3 bases. The DNA for the CDR3 is TGTGCCAGCAGCTTGACTAGCGGGACAGATACGCAGTATTTT. This gives the protein CASSLTSGTDTQYF.

A few counts support this clone. The chain uses TRBV14 and TRBJ2-7; 9 positions match TRBD2. J was trimmed by 7 bases and V by 4 bases; bases with no gene match: 5. The length of the CDR3 is 13 residues. Germline assignment: CDR1 SGHDN and CDR2 FVKESK. The CDR3 DNA reads TGTGCCAGCAGCCGAGCGGGAGGTTGGGAGCAGTACTTC. Translated: CASSRAGGWEQYF.

The table lists this clone with a few counts. Other DNA sequences in the same sample also yield this CDR3. V usage is TRBV5-4 and J usage is TRBJ2-3, with a weak D call TRBD1 (5 bases). The V end lost 1 base, the J end lost 3 bases, and 6 bases lay between the germline ends. Per germline, CDR1 SGHNT and CDR2 YYREEE (reference sequence). The CDR3 contains 13 residues. The CDR3 coding sequence is TGTGCCAGCAGCTTGAGGGGTACAGATACGCAGTATTTT. This sequence encodes CASSLRGTDTQYF.

This clone occurred a few times. Different DNA sequences within this sample yield the same CDR3. V is TRBV19 and J is TRBJ2-2, with a weak D call TRBD1 (5 bases). Trimming stripped 3 bases from V and 1 base from J, with 6 bases between. Germline V gives CDR1 LNHDA, CDR2 SQIVND (reference sequence). This CDR3 has 14 residues. CDR3 sequence reads: CASSITGNTGELFF. CDR3 coding DNA: TGTGCCAGTAGTATCACAGGGAACACCGGGGAGCTGTTTTTT.

The chain is built from TRBV7-9 and TRBJ1-2; 7 bases are shared with TRBD1. Germline V gives CDR1 SEHNR, CDR2 FQNEAQ (reference sequence). Trimming took 2 bases from V and 4 from J; bases not matched to a gene: 7. The CDR3 spans 15 residues. As DNA, the CDR3 is TGTGCCAGCAGCTTAACTGGGGCAGGGGGCTATGGCTACACCTTC. Its protein is CASSLTGAGGYGYTF.

The gene calls are TRBV15 and TRBJ2-7; a possible D gene is TRBD2 (6 bases). The CDR3 extends over 14 amino acids. Between the trimmed V and J ends, which lost 1 base and 3 bases, there was a span of 10 bases. Germline lookup yields CDR1 LNHNV and CDR2 YYDKDF (reference sequence). CDR3 coding DNA: TGTGCCACCAGCAGAGTGACGGGAGTCTACGAGCAGTACTTC. As protein: CATSRVTGVYEQYF.

This clone was detected only a few times. Within the sample, other DNA sequences also encode this same CDR3. The chain has TRBV14 and TRBJ2-7, with a possible D match to TRBD2 (5 bases). Germline V gene sequence: CDR1 SGHDN, CDR2 FVKESK. Trimming took off 4 bases at V and 6 bases at J, with 13 bases between the two ends. This CDR3 contains 13 residues. The CDR3 DNA follows: TGTGCCAGCAGCCCGCGGGTCTCGGGCGAGCAGTACTTC. The encoded protein is CASSPRVSGEQYF.

On this clone: This sample also contains other DNA sequences that code for the same CDR3. This chain uses TRBV18 with TRBJ2-5, with D perhaps matching TRBD1 (6 bases). This CDR3 contains 13 residues. V lost 4 bases and J lost 1, with 7 bases in between. Per germline, CDR1 KGHSH and CDR2 LQKENI. Here the CDR3 DNA reads TGTGCCAGCTCACGGGACATCCAAGAGACCCAGTACTTC. Encoded protein: CASSRDIQETQYF.

The chain couples TRBV28 to TRBJ1-4, with a weak D call TRBD1 (5 bases). Germline V gene lookup returns CDR1 MDHEN and CDR2 SYDVKM. V shed 7 bases and J shed 7 bases, with 25 bases lying between them. CDR3 length: 17 residues. CDR3 in DNA: TGTGCCAGCATCCGCCGGGCAGGGCTTACGACGGCTGAAAAACTGTTTTTT. This translates into CASIRRAGLTTAEKLFF.